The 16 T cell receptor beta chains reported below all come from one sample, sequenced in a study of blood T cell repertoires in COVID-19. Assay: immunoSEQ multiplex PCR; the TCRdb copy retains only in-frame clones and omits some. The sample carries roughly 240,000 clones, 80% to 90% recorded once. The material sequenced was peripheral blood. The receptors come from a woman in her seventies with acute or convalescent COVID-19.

CDR3 amino acids: CAWSTRLAGKTNTGELFF. CDR3 DNA sequence: TGTGCCTGGAGTACGCGACTAGCGGGGAAAACGAACACCGGGGAGCTGTTTTTT. This chain joins TRBV30 and TRBJ2-2; 11 positions match TRBD2. V trimming: 2 bases; J trimming: 0 bases; junction bases outside the gene matches: 8. There are 18 residues in the CDR3. CDR1 is GTSNPN, CDR2 SVGIG, per germline (reference sequence). The full variable domain, rest sourced from reference TRBV30 and TRBJ2-2, is SQTIHQWPATLVQPVGSPLSLECTVEGTSNPNLYWYRQAAGRGLQLLFYSVGIGQISSEVPQNLSASRPQDRQFILSSKKLLLSDSGFYLCAWSTRLAGKTNTGELFFGEGSRLTVL.

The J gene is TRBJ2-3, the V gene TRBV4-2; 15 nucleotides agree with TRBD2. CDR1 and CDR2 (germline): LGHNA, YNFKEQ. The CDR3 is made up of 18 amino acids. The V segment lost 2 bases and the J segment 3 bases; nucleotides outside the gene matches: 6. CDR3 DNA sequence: TGTGCCAGCAGCCAAATTCGGACTAGCGGGGGGGAAACAGATACGCAGTATTTT. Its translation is CASSQIRTSGGETDTQYF.

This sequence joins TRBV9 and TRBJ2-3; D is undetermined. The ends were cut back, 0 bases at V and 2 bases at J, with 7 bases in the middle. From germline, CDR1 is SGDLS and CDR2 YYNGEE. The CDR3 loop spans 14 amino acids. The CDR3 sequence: CASSVALLTDTQYF. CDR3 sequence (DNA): TGTGCCAGCAGCGTAGCTTTACTCACAGATACGCAGTATTTT.

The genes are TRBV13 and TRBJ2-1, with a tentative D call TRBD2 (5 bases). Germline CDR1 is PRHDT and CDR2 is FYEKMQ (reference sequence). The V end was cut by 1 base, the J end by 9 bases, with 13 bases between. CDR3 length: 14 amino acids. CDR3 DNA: TGTGCCAGCAGCTTAGTGGGAGCCTTCGGTGAGCAGTTCTTC. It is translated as CASSLVGAFGEQFF.

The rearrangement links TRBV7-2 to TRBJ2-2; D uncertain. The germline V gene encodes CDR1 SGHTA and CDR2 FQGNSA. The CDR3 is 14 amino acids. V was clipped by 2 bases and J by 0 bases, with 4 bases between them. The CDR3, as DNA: TGTGCCAGCAGCTTAATAGCGAACACCGGGGAGCTGTTTTTT. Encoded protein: CASSLIANTGELFF.

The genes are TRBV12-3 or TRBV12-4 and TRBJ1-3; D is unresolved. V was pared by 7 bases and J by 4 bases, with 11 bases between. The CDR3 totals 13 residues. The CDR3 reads CASIGPLGNTIYF. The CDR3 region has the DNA TGTGCCAGCATTGGGCCTCTCGGAAACACCATATATTTT.

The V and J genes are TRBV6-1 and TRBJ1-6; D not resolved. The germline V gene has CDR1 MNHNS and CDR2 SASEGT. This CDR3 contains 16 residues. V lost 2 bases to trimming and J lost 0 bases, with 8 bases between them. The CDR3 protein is CASSELRSSYNSPLHF. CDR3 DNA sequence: TGTGCCAGCAGTGAATTGCGGAGCTCCTATAATTCACCCCTCCACTTT.

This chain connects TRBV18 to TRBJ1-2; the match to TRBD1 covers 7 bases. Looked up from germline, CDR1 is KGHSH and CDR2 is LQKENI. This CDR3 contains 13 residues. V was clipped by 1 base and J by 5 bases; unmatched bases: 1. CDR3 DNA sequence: TGTGCCAGCTCACCACGACAGGGATATGGCTACACCTTC. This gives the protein CASSPRQGYGYTF.

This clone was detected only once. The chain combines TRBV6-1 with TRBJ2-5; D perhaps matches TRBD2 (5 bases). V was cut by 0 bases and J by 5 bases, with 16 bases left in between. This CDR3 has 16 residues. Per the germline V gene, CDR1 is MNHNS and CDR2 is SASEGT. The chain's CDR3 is CASSEARYLAVETQYF. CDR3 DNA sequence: TGTGCCAGCAGTGAAGCGCGCTATCTAGCAGTGGAGACCCAGTACTTC.

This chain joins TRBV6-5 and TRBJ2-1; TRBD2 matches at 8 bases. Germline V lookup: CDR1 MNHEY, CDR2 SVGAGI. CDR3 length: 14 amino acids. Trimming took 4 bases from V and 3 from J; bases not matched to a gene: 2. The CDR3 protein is CASSWRGDYNEQFF. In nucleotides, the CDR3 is TGTGCCAGCAGTTGGCGGGGGGACTACAATGAGCAGTTCTTC.

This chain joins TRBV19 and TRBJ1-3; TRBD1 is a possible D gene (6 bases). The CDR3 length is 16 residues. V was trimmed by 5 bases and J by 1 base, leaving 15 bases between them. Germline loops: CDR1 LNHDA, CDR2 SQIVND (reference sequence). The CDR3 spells CASSLDGGASGNTIYF. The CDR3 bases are TGTGCCAGTAGTCTCGACGGGGGGGCGTCTGGAAACACCATATATTTT.

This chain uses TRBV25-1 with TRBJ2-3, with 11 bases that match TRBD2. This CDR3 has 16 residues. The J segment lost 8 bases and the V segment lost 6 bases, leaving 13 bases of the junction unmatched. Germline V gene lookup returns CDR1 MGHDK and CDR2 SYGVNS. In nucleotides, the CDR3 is TGTGCCAGCAGCCTATACGGTACTAGCGGGGGAGGTACGCAGTATTTT. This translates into CASSLYGTSGGGTQYF.

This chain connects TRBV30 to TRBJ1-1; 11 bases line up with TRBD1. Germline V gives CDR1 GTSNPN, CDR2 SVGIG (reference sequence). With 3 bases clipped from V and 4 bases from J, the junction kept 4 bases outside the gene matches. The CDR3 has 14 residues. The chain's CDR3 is CAWSPGTGGTEAFF. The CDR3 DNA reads TGTGCCTGGAGCCCCGGGACAGGGGGCACTGAAGCTTTCTTT.

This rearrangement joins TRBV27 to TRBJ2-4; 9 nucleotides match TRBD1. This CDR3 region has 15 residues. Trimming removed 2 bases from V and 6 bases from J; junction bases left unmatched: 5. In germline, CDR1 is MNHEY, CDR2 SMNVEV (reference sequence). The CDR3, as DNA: TGTGCCAGCAGTTTAGCAGGACAGGGGTTAAACATTCAGTACTTC. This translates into CASSLAGQGLNIQYF.

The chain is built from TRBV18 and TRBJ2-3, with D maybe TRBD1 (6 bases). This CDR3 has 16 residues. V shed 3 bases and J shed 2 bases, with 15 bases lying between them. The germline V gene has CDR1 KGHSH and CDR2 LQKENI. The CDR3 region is CASSPDRVRITDTQYF. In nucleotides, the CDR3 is TGTGCCAGCTCACCGGACAGAGTGAGAATCACAGATACGCAGTATTTT.

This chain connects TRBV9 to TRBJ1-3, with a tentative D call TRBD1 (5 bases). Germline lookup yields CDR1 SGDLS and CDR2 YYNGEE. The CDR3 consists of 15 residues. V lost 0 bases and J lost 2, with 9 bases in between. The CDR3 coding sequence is TGTGCCAGCAGCGTAGGACGGGGGGCTGGAAACACCATATATTTT. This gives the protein CASSVGRGAGNTIYF.